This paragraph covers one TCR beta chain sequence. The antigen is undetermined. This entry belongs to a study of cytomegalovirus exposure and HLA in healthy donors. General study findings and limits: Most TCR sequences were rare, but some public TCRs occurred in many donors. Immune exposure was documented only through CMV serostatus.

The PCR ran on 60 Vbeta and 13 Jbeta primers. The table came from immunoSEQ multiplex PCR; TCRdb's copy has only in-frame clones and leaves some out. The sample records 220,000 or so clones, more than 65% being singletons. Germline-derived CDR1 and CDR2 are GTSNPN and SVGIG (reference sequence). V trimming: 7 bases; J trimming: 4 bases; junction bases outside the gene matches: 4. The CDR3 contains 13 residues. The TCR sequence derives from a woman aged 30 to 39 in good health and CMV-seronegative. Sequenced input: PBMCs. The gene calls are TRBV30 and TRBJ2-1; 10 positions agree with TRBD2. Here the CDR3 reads CAYTSGTYNEQFF. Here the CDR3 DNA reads TGTGCCTACACTAGCGGGACGTACAATGAGCAGTTCTTC.